Listed here are 14 T cell receptor beta chains from one sample, sequenced in a study of blood T cell repertoires in COVID-19. Some clones are missing from TCRdb's copy, which holds only in-frame ones; the method was immunoSEQ multiplex PCR. The repertoire holds 110,000 to 150,000 clones, 65% to 85% seen once, with about 9% in the top ten. Sample: peripheral blood. These receptors originate from a man in his forties or fifties with active or convalescent COVID-19.

The chain carries TRBV6-6 and TRBJ2-7; 7 bases map to TRBD1. V was clipped by 5 bases and J by 5 bases; unmatched bases: 6. The germline CDR1 and CDR2 sequences are MNHNY and SVGAGI (reference sequence). The CDR3 is 13 residues long. The CDR3 DNA reads TGTGCCAGCAGTCGACAGGGTACCAACGAGCAGTACTTC. Its protein is CASSRQGTNEQYF.

V usage is TRBV6-5 and J usage is TRBJ1-1, with D perhaps matching TRBD1 (5 bases). Germline values: CDR1 MNHEY, CDR2 SVGAGI. Trimming removed 1 base at V and 7 bases at J, with 16 bases between. This CDR3 spans 15 amino acids. CDR3 residues: CASSYYGQGGDEAFF. In nucleotides, the CDR3 is TGTGCCAGCAGTTACTACGGCCAGGGCGGCGATGAAGCTTTCTTT.

Only a few counts were recorded for this clone. The chain joins TRBV30 to TRBJ2-2, with 7 positions matching TRBD1. The CDR3 consists of 15 residues. CDR1 and CDR2 from the germline V gene are GTSNPN and SVGIG (reference sequence). V lost 2 bases to trimming and J lost 2 bases; unmatched junction nucleotides: 5. The CDR3 protein is CAWSSGQLNTGELFF. In DNA form, the CDR3 reads TGTGCCTGGAGTTCGGGACAGCTAAACACCGGGGAGCTGTTTTTT.

This clone was seen once. The chain joins TRBV7-8 to TRBJ1-6, with 7 bases fitting TRBD1. The CDR3 runs 14 residues. Germline values: CDR1 SGHVS, CDR2 FQNEAQ. V shed 3 bases and J 7 bases; nucleotides not matched to a gene: 3. The CDR3 DNA is TGTGCCAGCAGCTTGAGGGACAGCAATTCACCCCTCCACTTT. Amino acid sequence: CASSLRDSNSPLHF.

The chain is built from TRBV28 and TRBJ1-5, with TRBD1 matching over 9 bases. V lost 4 bases to trimming and J lost 6 bases; unmatched junction nucleotides: 4. There are 14 residues in the CDR3. Germline loops: CDR1 MDHEN, CDR2 SYDVKM. This chain's CDR3 is CASSWGQGGQPQHF. CDR3 coding DNA: TGTGCCAGCAGTTGGGGACAGGGCGGTCAGCCCCAGCATTTT.

This clone has just a few counts. This CDR3 is also generated by other DNA sequences in the sample. The V and J genes are TRBV5-1 and TRBJ1-1; no clear D gene. The V end lost 4 bases, the J end lost 1 base, and 5 bases lay between the germline ends. Per germline, CDR1 SGHRS and CDR2 YFSETQ. The CDR3 is 12 amino acids. The CDR3: CASSPGNTEAFF. The CDR3 DNA reads as TGCGCCAGCAGCCCAGGGAACACTGAAGCTTTCTTT.

This clone was counted between two and nine times. V is TRBV6-5 and J is TRBJ1-6; D not certain. Germline lookup yields CDR1 MNHEY and CDR2 SVGAGI. The CDR3 sequence is 13 residues long. The V and J ends lost 4 bases and 10 bases respectively, with 11 bases between them. The CDR3 DNA reads TGTGCCAGCAGTTCCCAAGTCAGGTCACCCCTCCACTTT. Its translation is CASSSQVRSPLHF.

V gene TRBV19 combines with J gene TRBJ1-1; D remains ambiguous. The CDR3 is made up of 11 amino acids. Germline-derived CDR1 and CDR2 are LNHDA and SQIVND (reference sequence). CDR3: CAVEANTEAFF. DNA for the CDR3: TGTGCAGTGGAGGCGAACACTGAAGCTTTCTTT. Based on the CDR3 plus reference TRBV19 and TRBJ1-1, the full variable domain is DGGITQSPKYLFRKEGQNVTLSCEQNLNHDAMYWYRQDPGQGLRLIYYSQIVNDFQKGDIAEGYSVSREKKESFPLTVTSAQKNPTAFYLCAVEANTEAFFGQGTRLTVV.

This clone was picked up one time. This chain links TRBV7-9 with TRBJ2-6; the match to TRBD2 covers 7 bases. Per germline, CDR1 SEHNR and CDR2 FQNEAQ (reference sequence). The CDR3 loop spans 18 amino acids. The J segment lost 0 bases and the V segment lost 11 bases, leaving 16 bases of the junction unmatched. CDR3 DNA sequence: TGTGCCGGACTTTCCCTAGCGGCTCTTCACTCTGGGGCCAACGTCCTGACTTTC. It translates to CAGLSLAALHSGANVLTF.

This clone occurred a few times. The rearrangement uses TRBV24-1 and TRBJ2-7, with 8 nucleotides matching TRBD2. In germline, CDR1 is KGHDR, CDR2 SFDVKD. V shed 3 bases, J shed 3 bases, and the junction held 6 bases outside the gene matches. This CDR3 is 15 amino acids long. The CDR3 is CATSDPTSGGYEQYF. Written as DNA, the CDR3 is TGTGCCACCAGTGATCCTACTAGCGGAGGCTACGAGCAGTACTTC.

The J gene is TRBJ1-5, the V gene TRBV19; 8 bases are shared with TRBD1. In germline, CDR1 is LNHDA, CDR2 SQIVND (reference sequence). V dropped 6 bases and J dropped 3; count of bases not matched to a gene: 10. The CDR3 sequence is 16 residues long. CDR3 region: CASSIYGDRLNQPQHF. The CDR3 nucleotides are TGTGCCAGTAGCATCTACGGGGACAGGCTCAATCAGCCCCAGCATTTT.

The chain recombines TRBV27 with TRBJ2-4, with TRBD1 matching over 7 bases. The CDR3 totals 17 residues. V lost 8 bases to trimming and J lost 0 bases; unmatched junction nucleotides: 13. Germline assignment: CDR1 MNHEY and CDR2 SMNVEV (reference sequence). The chain's CDR3 is CASPYPDRTLAKNIQYF. The CDR3 coding sequence is TGTGCCAGCCCCTACCCGGACAGGACTTTAGCCAAAAACATTCAGTACTTC.

The rearrangement links TRBV7-8 to TRBJ1-5; D may be TRBD1 (5 bases). The CDR3 runs to 16 residues. Germline V gives CDR1 SGHVS, CDR2 FQNEAQ. V lost 5 bases and J lost 0, with 14 bases in between. DNA for the CDR3: TGTGCCAGCAGCAGTTACAGGTTCTTTAGCAATCAGCCCCAGCATTTT. This translates into CASSSYRFFSNQPQHF.

This clone was counted at least ten times. The V and J genes are TRBV19 and TRBJ2-2, with TRBD2 as a possible D gene (5 bases). Looked up from germline, CDR1 is LNHDA and CDR2 is SQIVND (reference sequence). The germline V and J ends were trimmed by 3 bases and 6 bases, with 8 bases remaining between them. This CDR3 is 13 amino acids long. The CDR3 DNA follows: TGTGCCAGTAGTATGTTCGGGGCCGGGGAGCTGTTTTTT. Its translation is CASSMFGAGELFF.